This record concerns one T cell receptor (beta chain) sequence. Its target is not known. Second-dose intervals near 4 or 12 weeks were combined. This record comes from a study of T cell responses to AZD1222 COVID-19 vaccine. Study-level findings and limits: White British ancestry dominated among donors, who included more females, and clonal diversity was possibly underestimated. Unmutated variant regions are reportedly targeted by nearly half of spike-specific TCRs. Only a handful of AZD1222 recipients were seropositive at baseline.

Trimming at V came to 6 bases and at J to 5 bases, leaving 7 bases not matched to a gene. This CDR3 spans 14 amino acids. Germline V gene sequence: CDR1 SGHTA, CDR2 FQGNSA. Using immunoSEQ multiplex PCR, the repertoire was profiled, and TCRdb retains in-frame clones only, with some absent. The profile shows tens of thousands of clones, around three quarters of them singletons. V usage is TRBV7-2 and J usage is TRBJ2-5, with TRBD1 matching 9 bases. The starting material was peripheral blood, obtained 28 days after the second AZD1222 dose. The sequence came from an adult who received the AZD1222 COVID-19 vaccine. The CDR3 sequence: CASSYRTGAETQYF. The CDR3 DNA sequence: TGTGCCAGCAGTTACCGGACAGGGGCTGAGACCCAGTACTTC.